What follows are 31 T cell receptor beta chains derived from one specimen sequenced in a study of T-cell reconstitution after alpha-beta-depleted transplantation in children. The library targeted TCRbeta and was prepared with unique molecular identifiers. TCRdb passed the PCR reads through MiXCR, listing each CDR3 protein once. This table has 600,000 to 800,000 distinct CDR3 sequences, under 15% appearing once. The sample consisted of PBMCs, taken before TCRalphabeta/CD19-depleted stem cell transplant. These receptors came from a girl aged 2-9 years with congenital amegakaryocytic thrombocytopenia, due to receive a stem cell transplant.

This clonotype was counted many times. This chain joins TRBV3-1 and TRBJ1-1; no definite D call. The CDR3 is made up of 12 amino acids. Germline CDR1 reads LGHDT; CDR2 reads YNNKEL (reference sequence). V was trimmed by 4 bases and J by 3 bases, leaving 6 bases between them. The CDR3 region is CASSRLDTEAFF. Written as DNA, the CDR3 is TGTGCCAGCAGCCGTCTGGACACTGAAGCTTTCTTT.

This clonotype was seen at least ten times. The rearrangement uses TRBV20-1 and TRBJ2-2, with 10 positions matching TRBD2. Germline values: CDR1 DFQATT, CDR2 SNEGSKA (reference sequence). V shed 4 bases, J shed 1 base, and the junction held 6 bases outside the gene matches. The CDR3 totals 16 residues. The CDR3: CSATTWTSGNTGELFF. The CDR3 bases are TGCAGTGCTACTACCTGGACTAGCGGGAACACCGGGGAGCTGTTTTTT.

This clonotype was recorded a few times. This chain connects TRBV15 to TRBJ1-5; 10 bases agree with TRBD1. Looked up from germline, CDR1 is LNHNV and CDR2 is YYDKDF (reference sequence). The CDR3 covers 16 residues. Germline trimming cut 1 base from V and 6 bases from J; bases unmatched to any gene: 6. The CDR3 region is CATSRGQGAESQPQHF. CDR3 nucleotide sequence: TGTGCCACCAGCAGAGGACAGGGGGCAGAAAGTCAGCCCCAGCATTTT. Full variable domain (rest looked up from reference TRBV15 and TRBJ1-5): DAMVIQNPRYQVTQFGKPVTLSCSQTLNHNVMYWYQQKSSQAPKLLFHYYDKDFNNEADTPDNFQSRRPNTSFCFLDIRSPGLGDTAMYLCATSRGQGAESQPQHFGDGTRLSIL.

This clonotype was seen only a few times. The CDR3 DNA follows: TGTGCCACCAGTGATCCCGGGACTAGCGATTCCCCAGAGACCCAGTACTTC. Protein: CATSDPGTSDSPETQYF. The gene calls are TRBV24-1 and TRBJ2-5, with TRBD2 matching over 10 bases. V was clipped by 3 bases and J by 4 bases; unmatched bases: 10. CDR1 and CDR2 from the germline V gene are KGHDR and SFDVKD. CDR3 length equals 17 residues.

This clonotype was counted ten times or more. The chain carries TRBV20-1 and TRBJ2-7; 7 nucleotides align to TRBD2. CDR3 size: 14 residues. Germline-derived CDR1 and CDR2 are DFQATT and SNEGSKA (reference sequence). The junction had 7 bases not matched to a gene; V was cut back by 0 bases and J by 5 bases. CDR3 residues: CSARDPRLAHEQYF. In DNA form, the CDR3 reads TGCAGTGCTAGAGATCCCAGACTAGCCCACGAGCAGTACTTC.

The chain joins TRBV28 to TRBJ2-2; D gene unclear. Trimming removed 7 bases from V and 7 bases from J, with 13 bases in between. The V gene's germline CDR1 is MDHEN and CDR2 SYDVKM. This CDR3 comprises 13 residues. CDR3 in amino acids: CASTRVLLGELFF. CDR3 in DNA: TGTGCCAGCACACGAGTTCTTCTCGGGGAGCTGTTTTTT. Drawing the rest from reference TRBV28 and TRBJ2-2, the complete variable domain is DVKVTQSSRYLVKRTGEKVFLECVQDMDHENMFWYRQDPGLGLRLIYFSYDVKMKEKGDIPEGYSVSREKKERFSLILESASTNQTSMYLCASTRVLLGELFFGEGSRLTVL.

This clonotype was detected only a few times. The chain is built from TRBV14 and TRBJ1-4; D is undetermined. V lost 2 bases and J 2 bases, leaving 6 bases between the germline ends. CDR1 is SGHDN, CDR2 FVKESK, per germline. The length of the CDR3 is 14 residues. As DNA, the CDR3 is TGTGCCAGCAGCCAACTGGGGACTAATGAAAAACTGTTTTTT. It translates to CASSQLGTNEKLFF.

J is TRBJ2-2 and V is TRBV12-3 or TRBV12-4; no clear D gene. Trimming shortened V by 4 bases and J by 0 bases, and 12 bases separated the two germline ends. CDR3 length: 16 amino acids. CDR3 nucleotide sequence: TGTGCCAGCAGTTCAGTTGGCAGGTCGAACACCGGGGAGCTGTTTTTT. Translation: CASSSVGRSNTGELFF.

V gene TRBV5-6 combines with J gene TRBJ1-5; a possible D gene is TRBD1 (6 bases). This CDR3 contains 15 residues. The germline CDR1 and CDR2 sequences are SGHDT and YYEEEE. V was trimmed by 4 bases and J by 4 bases, leaving 15 bases between them. The CDR3 reads CASSLLDSRNQPQHF. CDR3 DNA: TGTGCCAGCAGCCTGCTGGACAGTCGGAATCAGCCCCAGCATTTT.

This clonotype was observed a handful of times. The CDR3 reads CASTRGGGYTF. The CDR3 DNA reads TGTGCCAGCACAAGGGGGGGCGGCTACACCTTC. J is TRBJ1-2 and V is TRBV6-5; D may be TRBD1 (6 bases). V was shortened by 7 bases and J by 8 bases, with 11 bases between the two germline ends. CDR3 length: 11 amino acids. Germline CDR1 is MNHEY and CDR2 is SVGAGI.

This clonotype was counted at least ten times. The chain is built from TRBV5-1 and TRBJ2-5, with D perhaps matching TRBD1 or TRBD2 (5 bases each). The germline V gene has CDR1 SGHRS and CDR2 YFSETQ. This CDR3 contains 13 residues. The V and J ends lost 4 bases and 3 bases respectively, with 10 bases between them. DNA of the CDR3: TGCGCCAGCAGCCGTAGAGGGGAAGAGACCCAGTACTTC. Translated: CASSRRGEETQYF.

This clonotype has at least ten counts. The chain links TRBV6-2 or TRBV6-3 to TRBJ2-2, with no clear D. V lost 10 bases and J lost 3, with 12 bases in between. The CDR3 is made up of 13 amino acids. CDR1 and CDR2 (germline): MNHEY, SVGEGT. The CDR3 here is CATSRMDTGELFF. CDR3 coding DNA: TGTGCCACCAGCAGAATGGACACCGGGGAGCTGTTTTTT.

V gene TRBV7-3 combines with J gene TRBJ2-1; maybe TRBD1 (5 bases). Trimming cost V 8 bases and J 9 bases, with 17 bases left between them. Germline-derived CDR1 and CDR2 are SGHTA and FQGTGA. The CDR3 contains 13 residues. CDR3: CASGSTEQAEQFF. The CDR3 coding sequence is TGTGCCAGCGGATCCACCGAACAGGCTGAGCAGTTCTTC.

The rearrangement joins TRBV20-1 to TRBJ2-1; 7 bases align to TRBD2. The trim removed 1 base at V and 7 bases at J, leaving 10 bases unmatched. There are 15 residues in the CDR3. In germline, CDR1 is DFQATT, CDR2 SNEGSKA (reference sequence). CDR3 coding DNA: TGCAGTGCTAGAGCAGTGAGGGAGGGCCGTAATGAGCAGTTCTTC. Protein sequence: CSARAVREGRNEQFF.

This clonotype was observed many times. V and J are TRBV20-1 and TRBJ2-7; D is ambiguous. The CDR3 contains 11 residues. V lost 3 bases and J 0 bases, leaving 3 bases between the germline ends. Germline-derived CDR1 and CDR2 are DFQATT and SNEGSKA (reference sequence). The CDR3 DNA reads as TGCAGTGCTAGTCACTCCTACGAGCAGTACTTC. Amino acid sequence: CSASHSYEQYF.

The sample holds a few counts of this clonotype. The rearrangement joins TRBV18 to TRBJ1-4; D unresolved. The CDR3 length is 14 residues. With 2 bases removed from V and 7 bases from J, the gap between germline ends came to 11 bases. CDR1 KGHSH and CDR2 LQKENI come from the germline V gene. The CDR3 here is CASSPMTSREKLFF. CDR3 DNA: TGTGCCAGCTCACCAATGACTAGCCGTGAAAAACTGTTTTTT.

This clonotype has a count of ten or more. The chain uses TRBV20-1 and TRBJ2-1; the D call may be TRBD1 or TRBD2 (6 bases each). V lost 6 bases and J lost 8, with 11 bases in between. Germline V gene data show CDR1 as DFQATT and CDR2 as SNEGSKA (reference sequence). This CDR3 spans 11 amino acids. The CDR3 region is CSALGGHEQFF. As DNA, the CDR3 is TGCAGTGCCCTAGGGGGGCATGAGCAGTTCTTC.

The V call is TRBV12-3 or TRBV12-4, the J call TRBJ2-5; 10 bases line up with TRBD1. The CDR3 covers 14 residues. Germline trimming cut 6 bases from V and 4 bases from J; bases unmatched to any gene: 5. CDR3 DNA sequence: TGTGCCAGCAGGCCGGACAGGGGGGGAGAGACCCAGTACTTC. Its protein is CASRPDRGGETQYF.

This clonotype was detected many times. The chain recombines TRBV29-1 with TRBJ1-2; the D gene is possibly TRBD1 (6 bases). This CDR3 is built from 14 residues. The germline CDR1 and CDR2 sequences are SQVTM and ANQGSEA. Trimming pared 4 bases from V and 3 bases from J, leaving 15 bases between. The CDR3 DNA follows: TGCAGCGTTGGGCCCGGGGACAAGCACTATGGCTACACCTTC. This sequence encodes CSVGPGDKHYGYTF.

This clonotype was counted between two and nine times. This chain links TRBV5-6 with TRBJ2-3, with D perhaps matching TRBD1 (5 bases). Germline assignment: CDR1 SGHDT and CDR2 YYEEEE. This CDR3 has 15 residues. The V end was cut by 1 base, the J end by 4 bases, with 13 bases between. Written as DNA, the CDR3 is TGTGCCAGCAGCTTGTTTCCAGGGCTTTCAGATACGCAGTATTTT. Translated: CASSLFPGLSDTQYF.

The V call is TRBV6-1, the J call TRBJ1-1; TRBD1 agrees at 9 bases. The CDR3 runs to 14 residues. Germline V gene lookup returns CDR1 MNHNS and CDR2 SASEGT. The V and J ends lost 7 bases and 7 bases, in that order; junction bases with no gene match: 10. This chain's CDR3 is CASTGQGLSNEAFF. The CDR3 bases are TGTGCCAGCACCGGACAGGGGCTTTCAAATGAAGCTTTCTTT.

Ten or more counts support this clonotype. The V gene is TRBV14, the J gene TRBJ2-7; 8 bases fit TRBD1. CDR1 and CDR2 from the germline V gene are SGHDN and FVKESK. CDR3 length equals 12 residues. V lost 5 bases and J lost 4; bases outside the gene matches: 1. CDR3 nucleotides: TGTGCCAGCAGCGACAGGGGATACGAGCAGTACTTC. It translates to CASSDRGYEQYF.

This chain uses TRBV5-1 with TRBJ2-5; D may match TRBD1 or TRBD2 (5 bases each). Germline assignment: CDR1 SGHRS and CDR2 YFSETQ. This CDR3 has 13 residues. With 4 bases removed from V and 2 bases from J, the gap between germline ends came to 9 bases. The CDR3 nucleotides read TGCGCCAGCAGCAAGGGACCGCAAGAGACCCAGTACTTC. Protein: CASSKGPQETQYF.

There are many counts of this clonotype. The rearrangement uses TRBV12-3 or TRBV12-4 and TRBJ1-1; the D gene is possibly TRBD1 (6 bases). The CDR3 is made up of 11 amino acids. With 6 bases removed from V and 6 bases from J, the gap between germline ends came to 8 bases. In DNA, the CDR3 is TGTGCCAGCAGCCAGGGGCCTGAAGCTTTCTTT. It yields the protein CASSQGPEAFF.

This clonotype was seen ten or more times. The J gene is TRBJ1-2, the V gene TRBV5-1; perhaps TRBD1 as D (6 bases). CDR1 and CDR2 (germline): SGHRS, YFSETQ. Trimming shortened V by 0 bases and J by 0 bases, and 18 bases separated the two germline ends. This CDR3 is built from 18 residues. The CDR3 sequence is CASSLAYSDRPTNYGYTF. The CDR3 coding sequence is TGCGCCAGCAGCTTGGCCTATAGCGACAGGCCCACTAACTATGGCTACACCTTC.

This clonotype showed up just a few times. The chain combines TRBV13 with TRBJ2-1; 8 nucleotides align to TRBD2. Germline values: CDR1 PRHDT, CDR2 FYEKMQ (reference sequence). CDR3 length equals 15 residues. V was clipped by 5 bases and J by 4 bases; unmatched bases: 7. This CDR3 is CASSPPGRVYNEQFF. Here the CDR3 DNA reads TGTGCCAGCAGCCCCCCCGGGAGGGTTTACAATGAGCAGTTCTTC.

This clonotype was detected many times. The V gene is TRBV11-2, the J gene TRBJ2-1; 10 bases fit TRBD2. V lost 8 bases to trimming and J lost 6 bases; unmatched junction nucleotides: 7. Looked up from germline, CDR1 is SGHAT and CDR2 is FQNNGV. The CDR3 length is 14 residues. The CDR3 DNA reads TGTGCCAGCGACAGGACTAGCGGCCCCAATGAGCAGTTCTTC. Translating gives CASDRTSGPNEQFF.

This clonotype was seen ten or more times. This chain joins TRBV5-1 and TRBJ2-5; 12 nucleotides match TRBD2. V lost 2 bases, J lost 4 bases, and 9 bases stayed unmatched. From germline, CDR1 is SGHRS and CDR2 YFSETQ. The CDR3 runs to 17 residues. CDR3 nucleotides: TGCGCCAGCAGCTTCTTAGGACTAGCGGGATTCGGAGAGACCCAGTACTTC. Its protein product is CASSFLGLAGFGETQYF.

This clonotype has at least ten counts. The rearrangement joins TRBV5-6 to TRBJ2-3; 8 bases fit TRBD1. V lost 0 bases to trimming and J lost 5 bases; unmatched junction nucleotides: 5. The CDR3 is made up of 15 amino acids. From germline, CDR1 is SGHDT and CDR2 YYEEEE. CDR3: CASSLGQGAGDTQYF. CDR3 in DNA: TGTGCCAGCAGCTTGGGGCAGGGGGCAGGAGATACGCAGTATTTT. Full variable domain (rest looked up from reference TRBV5-6 and TRBJ2-3): DAGVTQSPTHLIKTRGQQVTLRCSPKSGHDTVSWYQQALGQGPQFIFQYYEEEERQRGNFPDRFSGHQFPNYSSELNVNALLLGDSALYLCASSLGQGAGDTQYFGPGTRLTVL.

This sequence joins TRBV10-3 and TRBJ1-3; D gene ambiguous. This CDR3 region has 13 residues. CDR1 is ENHRY and CDR2 is SYGVKD in the germline V gene. Trimming shortened V by 4 bases and J by 4 bases, and 8 bases separated the two germline ends. CDR3 sequence reads: CAISGGYGNTIYF. CDR3 nucleotide sequence: TGTGCCATCAGTGGTGGGTACGGAAACACCATATATTTT.

This clonotype has a handful of counts. The CDR3 sequence: CASTRGGFDEKLFF. As DNA, the CDR3 is TGCGCCAGCACCCGAGGGGGATTTGATGAAAAACTGTTTTTT. The V gene is TRBV5-1, the J gene TRBJ1-4, with a possible D match to TRBD1 (6 bases). Trimming took 6 bases from V and 6 from J, leaving 15 bases between them. Germline CDR1 SGHRS, CDR2 YFSETQ. The CDR3 runs to 14 residues.